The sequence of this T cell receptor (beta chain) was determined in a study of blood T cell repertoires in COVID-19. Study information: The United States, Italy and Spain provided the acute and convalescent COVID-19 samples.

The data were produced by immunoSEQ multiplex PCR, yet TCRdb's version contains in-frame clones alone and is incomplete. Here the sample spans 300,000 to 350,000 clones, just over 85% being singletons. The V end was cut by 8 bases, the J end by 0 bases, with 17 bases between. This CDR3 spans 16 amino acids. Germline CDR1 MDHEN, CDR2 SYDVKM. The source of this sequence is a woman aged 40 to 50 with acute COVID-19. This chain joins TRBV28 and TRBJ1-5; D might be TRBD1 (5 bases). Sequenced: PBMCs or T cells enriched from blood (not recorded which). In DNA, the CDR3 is TGTGCCAGCCCACCGGGGGGAGCATATAGCAATCAGCCCCAGCATTTT. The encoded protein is CASPPGGAYSNQPQHF.